The present T cell receptor (beta chain) was sequenced within a study of cytomegalovirus exposure and HLA in healthy donors. 13 Jbeta primers and 60 Vbeta primers were used for the PCR. The protocol was immunoSEQ multiplex PCR, while the TCRdb copy is restricted to in-frame clones and leaves out a portion. The sample carries 230,000 or so clones, around nine tenths recorded once. Sequencing was carried out using PBMCs. This sequence originates from a girl aged 2 to 9 in good health and CMV-seronegative.

The CDR3 loop reads CAGGRDKENTGELFF. CDR3 bases: TGTGCCGGGGGCCGGGACAAGGAGAACACCGGGGAGCTGTTTTTT. V is TRBV7-8 and J is TRBJ2-2, with D possibly TRBD1 on 6 matching bases. Trimming shortened V by 11 bases and J by 1 base, and 17 bases separated the two germline ends. The CDR3 spans 15 residues. The germline V gene encodes CDR1 SGHVS and CDR2 FQNEAQ. The full variable domain, in which reference TRBV7-8 and TRBJ2-2 provide the parts outside the CDR3, is GAGVSQSPRYKVAKRGQDVALRCDPISGHVSLFWYQQALGQGPEFLTYFQNEAQLDKSGLPSDRFFAERPEGSVSTLKIQRTQQEDSAVYLCAGGRDKENTGELFFGEGSRLTVL.